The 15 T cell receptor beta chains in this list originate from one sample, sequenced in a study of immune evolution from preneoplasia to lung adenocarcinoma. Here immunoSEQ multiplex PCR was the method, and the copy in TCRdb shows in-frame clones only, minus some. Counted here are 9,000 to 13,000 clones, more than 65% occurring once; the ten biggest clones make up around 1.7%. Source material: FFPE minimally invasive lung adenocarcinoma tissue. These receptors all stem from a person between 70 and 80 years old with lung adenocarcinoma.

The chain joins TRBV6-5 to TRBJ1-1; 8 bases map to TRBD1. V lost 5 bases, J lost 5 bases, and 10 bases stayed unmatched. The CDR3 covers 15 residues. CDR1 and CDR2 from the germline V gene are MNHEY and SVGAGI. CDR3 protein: CASSGPTGEETEAFF. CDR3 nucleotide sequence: TGTGCCAGCAGTGGACCGACAGGGGAGGAAACTGAAGCTTTCTTT.

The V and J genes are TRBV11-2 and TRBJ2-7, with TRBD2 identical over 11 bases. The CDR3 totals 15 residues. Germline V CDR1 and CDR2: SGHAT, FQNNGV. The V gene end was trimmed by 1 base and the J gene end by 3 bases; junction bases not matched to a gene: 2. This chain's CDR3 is CASSLGLAGIYEQYF. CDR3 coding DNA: TGTGCCAGCAGCTTAGGACTAGCGGGAATCTACGAGCAGTACTTC.

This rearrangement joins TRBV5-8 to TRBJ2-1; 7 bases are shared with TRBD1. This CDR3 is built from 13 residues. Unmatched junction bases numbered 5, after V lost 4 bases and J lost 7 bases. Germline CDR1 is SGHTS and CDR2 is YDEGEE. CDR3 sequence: CASSGQVTNEQFF. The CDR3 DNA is TGTGCCAGCAGCGGACAGGTGACAAATGAGCAGTTCTTC. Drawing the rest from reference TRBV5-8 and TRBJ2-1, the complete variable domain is EAGVTQSPTHLIKTRGQQATLRCSPISGHTSVYWYQQALGLGLQFLLWYDEGEERNRGNFPPRFSGRQFPNYSSELNVNALELEDSALYLCASSGQVTNEQFFGPGTRLTVL.

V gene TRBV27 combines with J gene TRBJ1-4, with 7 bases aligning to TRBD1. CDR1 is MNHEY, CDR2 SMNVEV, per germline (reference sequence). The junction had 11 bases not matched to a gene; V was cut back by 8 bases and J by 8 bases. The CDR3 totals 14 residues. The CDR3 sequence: CASRWTGGGEKLFF. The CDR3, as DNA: TGTGCCAGCCGCTGGACAGGAGGTGGGGAAAAACTGTTTTTT.

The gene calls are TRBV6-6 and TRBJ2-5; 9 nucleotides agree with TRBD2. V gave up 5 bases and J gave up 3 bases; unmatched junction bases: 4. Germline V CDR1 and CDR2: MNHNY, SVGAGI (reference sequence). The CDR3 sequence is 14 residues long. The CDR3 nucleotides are TGTGCCAGCAGTAAGGGACTAGCTGAAGAGACCCAGTACTTC. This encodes CASSKGLAEETQYF.

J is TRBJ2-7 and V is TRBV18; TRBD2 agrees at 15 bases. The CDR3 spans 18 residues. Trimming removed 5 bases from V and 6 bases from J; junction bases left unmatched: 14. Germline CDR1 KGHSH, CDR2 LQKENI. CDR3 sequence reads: CASSSRTSGGVAPGEQYF. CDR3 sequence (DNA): TGTGCCAGCTCATCCCGGACTAGCGGGGGGGTAGCTCCTGGCGAGCAGTACTTC.

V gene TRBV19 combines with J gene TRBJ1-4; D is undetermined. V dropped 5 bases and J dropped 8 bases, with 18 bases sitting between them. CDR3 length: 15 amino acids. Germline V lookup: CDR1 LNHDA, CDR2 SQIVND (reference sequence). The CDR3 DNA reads TGTGCCAGTAGTCAACCCCGGGGTCTAGGGGAAAAACTGTTTTTT. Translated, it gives CASSQPRGLGEKLFF.

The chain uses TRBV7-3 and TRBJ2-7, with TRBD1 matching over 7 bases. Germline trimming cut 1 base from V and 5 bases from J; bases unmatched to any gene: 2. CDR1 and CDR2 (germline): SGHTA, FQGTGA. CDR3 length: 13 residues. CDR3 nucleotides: TGTGCCAGCAGCTTAAACAGGGGAGACGAGCAGTACTTC. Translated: CASSLNRGDEQYF.

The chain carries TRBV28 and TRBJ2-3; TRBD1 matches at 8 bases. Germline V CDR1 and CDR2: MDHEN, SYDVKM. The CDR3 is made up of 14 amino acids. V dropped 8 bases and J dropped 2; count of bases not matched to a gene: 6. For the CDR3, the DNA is TGTGCCAGCTCATCGGACAGGGCCACAGATACGCAGTATTTT. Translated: CASSSDRATDTQYF.

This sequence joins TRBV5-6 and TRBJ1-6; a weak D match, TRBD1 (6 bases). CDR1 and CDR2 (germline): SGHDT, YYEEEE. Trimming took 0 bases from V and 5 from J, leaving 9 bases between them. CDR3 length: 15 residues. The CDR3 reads CASSLGAGDNSPLHF. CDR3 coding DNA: TGTGCCAGCAGCTTGGGAGCAGGGGATAATTCACCCCTCCACTTT.

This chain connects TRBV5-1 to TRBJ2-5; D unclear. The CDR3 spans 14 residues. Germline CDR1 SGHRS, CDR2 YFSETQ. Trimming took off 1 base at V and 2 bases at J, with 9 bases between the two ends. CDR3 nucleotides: TGCGCCAGCAGCTTGTTACAGCTACAAGAGACCCAGTACTTC. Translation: CASSLLQLQETQYF.

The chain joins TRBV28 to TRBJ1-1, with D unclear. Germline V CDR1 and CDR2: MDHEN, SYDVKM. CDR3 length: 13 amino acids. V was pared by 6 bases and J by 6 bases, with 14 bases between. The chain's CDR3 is CASSPPNHPEAFF. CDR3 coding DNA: TGTGCCAGCAGCCCCCCCAATCATCCTGAAGCTTTCTTT.

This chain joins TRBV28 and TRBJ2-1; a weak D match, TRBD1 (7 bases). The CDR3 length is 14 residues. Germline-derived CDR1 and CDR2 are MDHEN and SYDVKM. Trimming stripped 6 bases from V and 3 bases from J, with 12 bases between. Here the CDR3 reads CASREGQNYNEQFF. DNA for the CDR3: TGTGCCAGCAGGGAGGGACAGAACTACAATGAGCAGTTCTTC.

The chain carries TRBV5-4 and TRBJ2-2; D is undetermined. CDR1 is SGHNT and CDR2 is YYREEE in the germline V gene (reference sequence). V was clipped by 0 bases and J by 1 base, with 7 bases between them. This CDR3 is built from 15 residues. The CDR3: CASSLAQGNTGELFF. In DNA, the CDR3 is TGTGCCAGCAGCTTGGCCCAAGGGAACACCGGGGAGCTGTTTTTT. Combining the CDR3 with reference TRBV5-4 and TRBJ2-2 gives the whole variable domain ETGVTQSPTHLIKTRGQQVTLRCSSQSGHNTVSWYQQALGQGPQFIFQYYREEENGRGNFPPRFSGLQFPNYSSELNVNALELDDSALYLCASSLAQGNTGELFFGEGSRLTVL.

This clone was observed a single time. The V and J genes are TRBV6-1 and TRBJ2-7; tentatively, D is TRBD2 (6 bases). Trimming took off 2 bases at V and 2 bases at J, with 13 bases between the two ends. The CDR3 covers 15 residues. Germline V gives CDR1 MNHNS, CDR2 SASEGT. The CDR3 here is CASSERLVITYEQYF. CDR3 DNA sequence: TGTGCCAGCAGTGAAAGACTAGTCATCACCTACGAGCAGTACTTC.